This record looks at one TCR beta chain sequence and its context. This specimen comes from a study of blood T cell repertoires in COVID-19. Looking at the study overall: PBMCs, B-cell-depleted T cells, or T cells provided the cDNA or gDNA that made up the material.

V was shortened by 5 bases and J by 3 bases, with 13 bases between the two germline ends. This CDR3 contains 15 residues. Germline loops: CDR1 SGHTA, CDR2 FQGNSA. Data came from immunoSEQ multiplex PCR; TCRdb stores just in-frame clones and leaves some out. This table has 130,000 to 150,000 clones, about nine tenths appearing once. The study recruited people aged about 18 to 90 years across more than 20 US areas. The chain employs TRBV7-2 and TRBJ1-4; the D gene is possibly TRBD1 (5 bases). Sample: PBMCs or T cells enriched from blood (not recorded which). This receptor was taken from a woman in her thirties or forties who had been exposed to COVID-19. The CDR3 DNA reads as TGTGCCAGCAGCGCAGACAGTTCCCCTAATGAAAAACTGTTTTTT. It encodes CASSADSSPNEKLFF.